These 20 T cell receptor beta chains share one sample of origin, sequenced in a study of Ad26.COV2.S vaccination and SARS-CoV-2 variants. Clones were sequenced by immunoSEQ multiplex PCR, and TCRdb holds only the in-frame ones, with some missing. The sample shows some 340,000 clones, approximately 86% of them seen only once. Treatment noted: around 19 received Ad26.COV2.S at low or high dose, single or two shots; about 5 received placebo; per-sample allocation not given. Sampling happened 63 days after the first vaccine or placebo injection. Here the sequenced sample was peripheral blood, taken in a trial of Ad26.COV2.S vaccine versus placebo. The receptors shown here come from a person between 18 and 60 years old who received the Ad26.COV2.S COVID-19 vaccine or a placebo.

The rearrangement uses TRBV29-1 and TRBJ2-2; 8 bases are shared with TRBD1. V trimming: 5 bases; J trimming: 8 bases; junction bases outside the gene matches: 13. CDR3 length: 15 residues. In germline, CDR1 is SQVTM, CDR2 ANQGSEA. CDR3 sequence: CSVSRQGRRTGELFF. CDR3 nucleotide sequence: TGCAGCGTTTCCAGACAGGGGCGACGGACGGGGGAGCTGTTTTTT.

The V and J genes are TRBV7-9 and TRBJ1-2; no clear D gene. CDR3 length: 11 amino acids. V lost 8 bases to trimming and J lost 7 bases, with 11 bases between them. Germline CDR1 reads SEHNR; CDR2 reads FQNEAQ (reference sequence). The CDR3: CASGEEGGYTF. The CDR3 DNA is TGTGCCAGCGGGGAAGAGGGTGGCTACACCTTC.

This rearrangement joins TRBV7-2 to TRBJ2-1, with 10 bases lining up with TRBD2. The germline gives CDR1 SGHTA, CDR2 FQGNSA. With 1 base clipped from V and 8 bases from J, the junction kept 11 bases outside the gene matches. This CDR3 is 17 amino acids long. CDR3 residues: CASSLDPAGGPQDEQFF. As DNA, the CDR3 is TGTGCCAGCAGCTTAGATCCAGCGGGGGGGCCTCAGGATGAGCAGTTCTTC.

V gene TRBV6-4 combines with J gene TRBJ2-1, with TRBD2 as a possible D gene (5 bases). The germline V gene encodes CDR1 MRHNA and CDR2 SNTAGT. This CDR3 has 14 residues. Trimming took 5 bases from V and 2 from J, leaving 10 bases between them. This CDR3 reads CASSLDGAYNEQFF. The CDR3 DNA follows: TGTGCCAGCAGTCTAGACGGGGCCTACAATGAGCAGTTCTTC.

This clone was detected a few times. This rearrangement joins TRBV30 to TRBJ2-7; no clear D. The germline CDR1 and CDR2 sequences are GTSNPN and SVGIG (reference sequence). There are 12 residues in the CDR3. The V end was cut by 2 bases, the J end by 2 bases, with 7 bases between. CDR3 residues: CAWSPGPYEQYF. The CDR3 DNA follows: TGTGCCTGGAGTCCAGGTCCCTACGAGCAGTACTTC.

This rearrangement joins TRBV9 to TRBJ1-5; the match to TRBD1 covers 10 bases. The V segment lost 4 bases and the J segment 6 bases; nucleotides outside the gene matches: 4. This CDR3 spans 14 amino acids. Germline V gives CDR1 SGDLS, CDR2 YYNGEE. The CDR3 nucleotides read TGTGCCAGCAGCACGACAGGGGGCGGTCAGCCCCAGCATTTT. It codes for CASSTTGGGQPQHF.

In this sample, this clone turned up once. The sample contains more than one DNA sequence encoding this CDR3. The CDR3, as DNA: TGTGCCAGCAGTGAAAGAAACACCATATATTTT. Encoded protein: CASSERNTIYF. The gene calls are TRBV6-1 and TRBJ1-3, with D uncertain. The CDR3 contains 11 residues. Between the trimmed V and J ends, which lost 2 bases and 5 bases, there was a span of 1 base. In germline, CDR1 is MNHNS, CDR2 SASEGT.

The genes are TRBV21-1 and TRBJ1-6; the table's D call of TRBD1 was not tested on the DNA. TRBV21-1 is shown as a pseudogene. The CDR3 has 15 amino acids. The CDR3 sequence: CASSRGQPGRTPLHF. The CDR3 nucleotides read TGTGCCAGCAGCAGGGGACAGCCGGGGAGGACACCCCTCCACTTT.

The CDR3 loop is CASSLIRNSYEQYF. The CDR3 DNA sequence: TGTGCCAGCAGCCTAATTAGGAATTCCTACGAGCAGTACTTC. The chain employs TRBV5-6 and TRBJ2-7; D is uncertain. Germline CDR1 reads SGHDT; CDR2 reads YYEEEE. V shed 4 bases and J shed 1 base, with 12 bases lying between them. The CDR3 is 14 amino acids. The full variable domain, rest sourced from reference TRBV5-6 and TRBJ2-7, is DAGVTQSPTHLIKTRGQQVTLRCSPKSGHDTVSWYQQALGQGPQFIFQYYEEEERQRGNFPDRFSGHQFPNYSSELNVNALLLGDSALYLCASSLIRNSYEQYFGPGTRLTVT.

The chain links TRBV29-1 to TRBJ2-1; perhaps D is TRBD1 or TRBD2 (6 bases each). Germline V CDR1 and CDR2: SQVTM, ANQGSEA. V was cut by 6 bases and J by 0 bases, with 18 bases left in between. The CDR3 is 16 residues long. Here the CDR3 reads CSVEGGLPSSYNEQFF. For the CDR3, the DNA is TGCAGCGTGGAGGGGGGACTGCCGAGCTCCTACAATGAGCAGTTCTTC.

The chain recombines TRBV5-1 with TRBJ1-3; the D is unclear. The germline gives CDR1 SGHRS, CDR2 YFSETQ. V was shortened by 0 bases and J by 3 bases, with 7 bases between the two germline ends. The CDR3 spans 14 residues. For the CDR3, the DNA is TGCGCCAGCAGCTTGGACATTCTTGGAAACACCATATATTTT. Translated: CASSLDILGNTIYF. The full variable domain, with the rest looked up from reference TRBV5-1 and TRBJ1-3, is KAGVTQTPRYLIKTRGQQVTLSCSPISGHRSVSWYQQTPGQGLQFLFEYFSETQRNKGNFPGRFSGRQFSNSRSEMNVSTLELGDSALYLCASSLDILGNTIYFGEGSWLTVV.

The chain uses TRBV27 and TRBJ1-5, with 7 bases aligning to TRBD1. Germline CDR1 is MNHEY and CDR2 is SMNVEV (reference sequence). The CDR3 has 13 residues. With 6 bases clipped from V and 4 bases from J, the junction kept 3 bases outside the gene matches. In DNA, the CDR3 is TGTGCCAGCAGCCGACAGGGTAATCAGCCCCAGCATTTT. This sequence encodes CASSRQGNQPQHF.

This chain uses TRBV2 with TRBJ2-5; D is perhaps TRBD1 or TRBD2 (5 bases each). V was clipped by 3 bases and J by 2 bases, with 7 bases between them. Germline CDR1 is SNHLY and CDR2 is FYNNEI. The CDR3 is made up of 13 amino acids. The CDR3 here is CASSDWGQETQYF. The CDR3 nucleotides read TGTGCCAGCAGTGACTGGGGGCAAGAGACCCAGTACTTC. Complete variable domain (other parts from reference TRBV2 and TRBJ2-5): EPEVTQTPSHQVTQMGQEVILRCVPISNHLYFYWYRQILGQKVEFLVSFYNNEISEKSEIFDDQFSVERPDGSNFTLKIRSTKLEDSAMYFCASSDWGQETQYFGPGTRLLVL.

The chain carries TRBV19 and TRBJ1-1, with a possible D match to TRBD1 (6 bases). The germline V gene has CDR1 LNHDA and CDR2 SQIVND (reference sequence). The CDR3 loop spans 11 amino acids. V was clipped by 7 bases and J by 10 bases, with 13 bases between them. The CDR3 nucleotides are TGTGCCAGTAACACAGGGTTTCGAGCTTTCTTT. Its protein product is CASNTGFRAFF.

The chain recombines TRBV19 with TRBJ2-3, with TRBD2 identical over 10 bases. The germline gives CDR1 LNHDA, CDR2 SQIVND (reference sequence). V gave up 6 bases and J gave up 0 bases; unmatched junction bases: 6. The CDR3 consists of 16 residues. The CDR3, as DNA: TGTGCCAGTAGGAGTAGCGGGGGGCCGAGCACAGATACGCAGTATTTT. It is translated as CASRSSGGPSTDTQYF.

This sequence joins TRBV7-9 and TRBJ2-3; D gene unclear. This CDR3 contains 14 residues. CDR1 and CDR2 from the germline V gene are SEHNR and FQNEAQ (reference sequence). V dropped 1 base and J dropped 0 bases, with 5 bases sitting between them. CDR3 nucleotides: TGTGCCAGCAGCTTAGTGGGAAGCACAGATACGCAGTATTTT. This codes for CASSLVGSTDTQYF.

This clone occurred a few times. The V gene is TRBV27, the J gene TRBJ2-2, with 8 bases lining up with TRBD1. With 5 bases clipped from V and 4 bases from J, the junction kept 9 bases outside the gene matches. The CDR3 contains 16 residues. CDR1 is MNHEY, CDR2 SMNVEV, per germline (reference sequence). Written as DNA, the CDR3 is TGTGCCAGCAGTCAGAAGACAGGGGTAACCACCGGGGAGCTGTTTTTT. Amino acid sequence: CASSQKTGVTTGELFF.

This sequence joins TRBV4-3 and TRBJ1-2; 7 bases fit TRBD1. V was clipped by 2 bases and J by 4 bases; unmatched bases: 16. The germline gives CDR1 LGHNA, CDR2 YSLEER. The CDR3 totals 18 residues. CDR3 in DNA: TGCGCCAGCAGCCAACACGCAGGGGAGGGGGCGCGGAGCTATGGCTACACCTTC. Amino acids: CASSQHAGEGARSYGYTF.

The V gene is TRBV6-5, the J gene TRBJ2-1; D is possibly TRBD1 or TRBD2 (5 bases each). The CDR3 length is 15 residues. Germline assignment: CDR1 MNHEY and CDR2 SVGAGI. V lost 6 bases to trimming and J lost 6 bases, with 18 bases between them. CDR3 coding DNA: TGTGCCAGCAGAAAGGGACGGTCCCGATTCAATGAGCAGTTCTTC. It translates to CASRKGRSRFNEQFF.

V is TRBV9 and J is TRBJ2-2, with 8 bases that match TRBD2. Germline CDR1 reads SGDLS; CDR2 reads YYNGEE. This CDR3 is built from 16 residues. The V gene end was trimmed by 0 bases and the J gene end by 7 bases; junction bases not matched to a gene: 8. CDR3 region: CASSVAGSGAVGELFF. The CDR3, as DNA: TGTGCCAGCAGCGTAGCGGGTAGCGGGGCGGTCGGGGAGCTGTTTTTT.